The next 30 T cell receptor beta chains were all read from a single sample in a study of blood T cell repertoires in COVID-19. Assay: immunoSEQ multiplex PCR; the TCRdb copy retains only in-frame clones and omits some. This sample has 280,000 or so clones, with approximately 83% found just once. Sequencing input: PBMCs or T cells enriched from blood (not recorded which). These receptors originate from a man aged 30-40 years who had recovered from COVID-19.

The gene calls are TRBV18 and TRBJ2-1; D is perhaps TRBD2 (5 bases). The CDR3 contains 14 residues. Deletions cut 5 bases from V and 2 bases from J, with 10 bases between. The V gene's germline CDR1 is KGHSH and CDR2 LQKENI. CDR3 in DNA: TGTGCCAGCTCAAAGGACGGGACCTACAATGAGCAGTTCTTC. Translated: CASSKDGTYNEQFF.

This chain joins TRBV6-5 and TRBJ2-2, with TRBD1 identical over 9 bases. This CDR3 contains 14 residues. Per the germline V gene, CDR1 is MNHEY and CDR2 is SVGAGI. V lost 4 bases to trimming and J lost 5 bases; unmatched junction nucleotides: 2. The CDR3 DNA reads as TGTGCCAGCAGTTGGACAGGGGAAACCGGGGAGCTGTTTTTT. Protein sequence: CASSWTGETGELFF.

This clone has just one count. The CDR3 region has the DNA TGTGCCAGCAGCTGGGGACAGGGGAAAAACTATGGCTACACCTTC. It codes for CASSWGQGKNYGYTF. The V gene is TRBV5-4, the J gene TRBJ1-2; 10 nucleotides line up with TRBD1. The CDR3 is 15 residues long. The germline V gene encodes CDR1 SGHNT and CDR2 YYREEE (reference sequence). V shed 3 bases and J 2 bases; nucleotides not matched to a gene: 4.

The gene calls are TRBV4-1 and TRBJ2-7, with TRBD1 as a possible D gene (5 bases). Per the germline V gene, CDR1 is MGHRA and CDR2 is YSYEKL. V dropped 0 bases and J dropped 9 bases, with 9 bases sitting between them. The CDR3 has 12 amino acids. CDR3 coding DNA: TGCGCCAGCAGCCAAGATCGACAGAGGCAGTACTTC. Its translation: CASSQDRQRQYF.

V and J are TRBV2 and TRBJ2-2; 9 positions agree with TRBD2. There are 16 residues in the CDR3. V lost 2 bases, J lost 5 bases, and 6 bases stayed unmatched. CDR1 is SNHLY and CDR2 is FYNNEI in the germline V gene. This chain's CDR3 is CASSEMRGGATGELFF. CDR3 bases: TGTGCCAGCAGTGAAATGCGGGGGGGTGCGACCGGGGAGCTGTTTTTT.

Only a few counts were recorded for this clone. The chain is built from TRBV18 and TRBJ2-7, with D possibly TRBD2 on 7 matching bases. Germline CDR1 is KGHSH and CDR2 is LQKENI. The V end was cut by 2 bases, the J end by 3 bases, with 17 bases between. The CDR3 is 16 amino acids. CDR3 region: CASSPGGGLKSYEQYF. In DNA, the CDR3 is TGTGCCAGCTCACCAGGCGGGGGCTTAAAAAGCTACGAGCAGTACTTC. The full variable domain, in which reference TRBV18 and TRBJ2-7 provide the parts outside the CDR3, is NAGVMQNPRHLVRRRGQEARLRCSPMKGHSHVYWYRQLPEEGLKFMVYLQKENIIDESGMPKERFSAEFPKEGPSILRIQQVVRGDSAAYFCASSPGGGLKSYEQYFGPGTRLTVT.

CDR3 residues: CAISESGTGSGEQYF. The CDR3 region has the DNA TGTGCCATCAGTGAGTCGGGGACAGGGTCGGGGGAGCAGTACTTC. The chain carries TRBV10-3 and TRBJ2-7; 9 bases are a match to TRBD1. The CDR3 has 15 amino acids. The germline V gene has CDR1 ENHRY and CDR2 SYGVKD. J was trimmed by 7 bases and V by 0 bases; bases with no gene match: 7.

V usage is TRBV6-6 and J usage is TRBJ2-5; TRBD2 aligns across 13 bases. The germline V gene encodes CDR1 MNHNY and CDR2 SVGAGI (reference sequence). The CDR3 totals 17 residues. With V trimmed by 5 bases and J by 6 bases, 12 bases remained unmatched. This chain's CDR3 is CASSPTSGGADPKTQYF. DNA of the CDR3: TGTGCCAGCAGTCCAACTAGCGGGGGGGCAGATCCGAAGACCCAGTACTTC.

The chain uses TRBV15 and TRBJ2-7, with D tentatively TRBD2 (7 bases). Trimming pared 2 bases from V and 2 bases from J, leaving 16 bases between. Per germline, CDR1 LNHNV and CDR2 YYDKDF (reference sequence). This CDR3 comprises 16 residues. CDR3 sequence reads: CATSRPLGGGTYEQYF. The CDR3 DNA reads as TGTGCCACCAGCAGACCTTTGGGAGGGGGGACCTACGAGCAGTACTTC.

This clone was seen only a few times. The chain carries TRBV6-2 or TRBV6-3 and TRBJ2-7; D gene unclear. Trimming removed 0 bases from V and 5 bases from J, with 8 bases in between. This CDR3 is built from 13 residues. Per the germline V gene, CDR1 is MNHEY and CDR2 is SVGEGT. CDR3 residues: CASSYSSVNEQYF. CDR3 in DNA: TGTGCCAGCAGTTACTCGAGTGTGAACGAGCAGTACTTC.

J is TRBJ2-2 and V is TRBV27; possible D gene TRBD1, 6 bases. The germline CDR1 and CDR2 sequences are MNHEY and SMNVEV (reference sequence). This CDR3 contains 18 residues. With 2 bases removed from V and 5 bases from J, the gap between germline ends came to 21 bases. CDR3 in amino acids: CASSLRLRQGIGTGELFF. The CDR3 region has the DNA TGTGCCAGCAGTTTAAGGCTTCGGCAGGGGATTGGGACCGGGGAGCTGTTTTTT.

The chain recombines TRBV7-9 with TRBJ2-3; 7 nucleotides match TRBD2. The CDR3 is made up of 14 amino acids. Germline V gene data show CDR1 as SEHNR and CDR2 as FQNEAQ (reference sequence). The V gene end was trimmed by 1 base and the J gene end by 9 bases; junction bases not matched to a gene: 7. This CDR3 is CASSLEGGGQTQYF. The CDR3 bases are TGTGCCAGCAGCTTAGAGGGCGGGGGTCAGACGCAGTATTTT.

The gene calls are TRBV19 and TRBJ2-4, with 7 bases that match TRBD1. This CDR3 region has 16 residues. V lost 5 bases and J lost 0; bases outside the gene matches: 7. The germline gives CDR1 LNHDA, CDR2 SQIVND (reference sequence). The CDR3 is CASSQQGILAKNIQYF. CDR3 sequence (DNA): TGTGCCAGTAGTCAACAGGGGATACTAGCCAAAAACATTCAGTACTTC. The full variable domain, its missing parts supplied by reference TRBV19 and TRBJ2-4, is DGGITQSPKYLFRKEGQNVTLSCEQNLNHDAMYWYRQDPGQGLRLIYYSQIVNDFQKGDIAEGYSVSREKKESFPLTVTSAQKNPTAFYLCASSQQGILAKNIQYFGAGTRLSVL.

The V gene is TRBV7-8, the J gene TRBJ1-2; 7 positions agree with TRBD1. Per the germline V gene, CDR1 is SGHVS and CDR2 is FQNEAQ. The CDR3 covers 15 residues. V shed 5 bases and J 2 bases; nucleotides not matched to a gene: 8. For the CDR3, the DNA is TGTGCCAGCAGCATTACAGGGGCCCAAAACTATGGCTACACCTTC. Translation: CASSITGAQNYGYTF.

A single count supports this clone. V is TRBV2 and J is TRBJ1-2; TRBD1 aligns across 10 bases. This CDR3 region has 15 residues. Looked up from germline, CDR1 is SNHLY and CDR2 is FYNNEI. The ends lost 5 bases at V and 1 base at J; junction bases unmatched: 4. As DNA, the CDR3 is TGTGCCAGCAGTAGGGGACAGGGGATTAACTATGGCTACACCTTC. This gives the protein CASSRGQGINYGYTF.

For the CDR3, the DNA is TGTGCCATCAGATCTGGCAGGGACTCAGATACGCAGTATTTT. This encodes CAIRSGRDSDTQYF. The chain combines TRBV10-3 with TRBJ2-3; maybe TRBD2 (6 bases). CDR1 is ENHRY and CDR2 is SYGVKD in the germline V gene. V shed 6 bases and J shed 4 bases, with 14 bases lying between them. CDR3 length equals 14 residues.

This clone occurred once. V gene TRBV5-1 combines with J gene TRBJ1-1; the match to TRBD1 covers 7 bases. The V and J ends lost 4 bases and 0 bases, in that order; junction bases with no gene match: 3. The CDR3 loop spans 14 amino acids. Germline CDR1 and CDR2: SGHRS and YFSETQ. DNA of the CDR3: TGCGCCAGCAGCGAGACAGGGCTGAACACTGAAGCTTTCTTT. It codes for CASSETGLNTEAFF.

V and J are TRBV30 and TRBJ1-5, with 10 bases that match TRBD1. The germline CDR1 and CDR2 sequences are GTSNPN and SVGIG (reference sequence). V lost 5 bases and J lost 5; bases outside the gene matches: 3. The CDR3 is made up of 13 amino acids. The CDR3: CAWSGTGDQPQHF. CDR3 bases: TGTGCCTGGTCCGGGACAGGGGATCAGCCCCAGCATTTT.

V is TRBV27 and J is TRBJ1-6, with 7 bases that match TRBD1. V shed 5 bases, J shed 9 bases, and the junction held 10 bases outside the gene matches. In germline, CDR1 is MNHEY, CDR2 SMNVEV (reference sequence). This CDR3 is built from 15 residues. CDR3 DNA: TGTGCCAGCAGTGCCTCTGGACAGGATACTTCACCCCTCCACTTT. Its protein product is CASSASGQDTSPLHF.

The chain employs TRBV14 and TRBJ2-5, with 7 bases aligning to TRBD2. CDR3 length: 14 residues. Germline loops: CDR1 SGHDN, CDR2 FVKESK. Trimming at V came to 1 base and at J to 7 bases, leaving 6 bases not matched to a gene. Written as DNA, the CDR3 is TGTGCCAGCAGCCAAGCGGGGGGAAGGGCGACCCAGTACTTC. Protein: CASSQAGGRATQYF.

The J gene is TRBJ2-3, the V gene TRBV7-3; TRBD2 matches 8 bases. V shed 0 bases, J shed 0 bases, and the junction held 14 bases outside the gene matches. The CDR3 loop spans 20 amino acids. The germline CDR1 and CDR2 sequences are SGHTA and FQGTGA. The CDR3 is CASSLTQRASGPKSTDTQYF. Written as DNA, the CDR3 is TGTGCCAGCAGCTTAACCCAAAGGGCTAGCGGGCCAAAGAGCACAGATACGCAGTATTTT. Full variable domain (outside the CDR3, taken from reference TRBV7-3 and TRBJ2-3): GAGVSQTPSNKVTEKGKYVELRCDPISGHTALYWYRQSLGQGPEFLIYFQGTGAADDSGLPNDRFFAVRPEGSVSTLKIQRTERGDSAVYLCASSLTQRASGPKSTDTQYFGPGTRLTVL.

Here the CDR3 DNA reads TGTGCCAGCAGCTTAAGTAGCCCTAATGAAAAACTGTTTTTT. Amino acid sequence: CASSLSSPNEKLFF. The chain employs TRBV7-9 and TRBJ1-4, with D hard to call. The V gene lost 2 bases and the J gene lost 3 bases, with 7 bases spanning the gap. Germline CDR1 reads SEHNR; CDR2 reads FQNEAQ (reference sequence). This CDR3 contains 14 residues.

This clone showed up just a few times. The junction departs from the called germline gene at one end, perhaps through a read error. The chain couples TRBV7-3 to TRBJ1-5; maybe TRBD1 (6 bases). The CDR3 sequence is 19 residues long. In germline, CDR1 is SGHTA, CDR2 FQGTGA. The CDR3 region has the DNA TGTGCCAGCAGTTTAACGATGAGAGACAGGCCCGGGAGCAATCAGCCCCAGCATTTT. The encoded protein is CASSLTMRDRPGSNQPQHF. Supplemented by reference TRBV7-3 and TRBJ1-5, the full variable domain reads GAGVSQTPSNKVTEKGKYVELRCDPISGHTALYWYRQSLGQGPEFLIYFQGTGAADDSGLPNDRFFAVRPEGSVSTLKIQRTERGDSAVYLCASSLTMRDRPGSNQPQHFGDGTRLSIL.

CDR3 sequence (DNA): TGCGCCAGCAGCTTGGACGGGGGGAGGACAGATACGCAGTATTTT. This translates into CASSLDGGRTDTQYF. The chain employs TRBV5-1 and TRBJ2-3, with 7 bases that match TRBD2. V was pared by 0 bases and J by 3 bases, with 4 bases of the junction left unmatched. The CDR3 totals 15 residues. Per the germline V gene, CDR1 is SGHRS and CDR2 is YFSETQ.

The rearrangement joins TRBV18 to TRBJ1-1; 8 bases match TRBD1. The CDR3 contains 17 residues. V lost 2 bases, J lost 0 bases, and 8 bases stayed unmatched. Germline CDR1 reads KGHSH; CDR2 reads LQKENI. CDR3 DNA sequence: TGTGCCAGCTCACCATTCGGGACAGGTGGAATGAACACTGAAGCTTTCTTT. Protein: CASSPFGTGGMNTEAFF. The full variable domain, in which reference TRBV18 and TRBJ1-1 provide the parts outside the CDR3, is NAGVMQNPRHLVRRRGQEARLRCSPMKGHSHVYWYRQLPEEGLKFMVYLQKENIIDESGMPKERFSAEFPKEGPSILRIQQVVRGDSAAYFCASSPFGTGGMNTEAFFGQGTRLTVV.

V gene TRBV5-1 combines with J gene TRBJ2-3; TRBD2 matches at 12 bases. V shed 4 bases and J 2 bases; nucleotides not matched to a gene: 8. The CDR3 has 17 residues. CDR1 and CDR2 (germline): SGHRS, YFSETQ. The CDR3 loop is CASSSGLAGSYTDTQYF. CDR3 coding DNA: TGCGCCAGCAGCAGCGGACTAGCGGGGTCTTACACAGATACGCAGTATTTT. Variable domain in full (rest from reference TRBV5-1 and TRBJ2-3): KAGVTQTPRYLIKTRGQQVTLSCSPISGHRSVSWYQQTPGQGLQFLFEYFSETQRNKGNFPGRFSGRQFSNSRSEMNVSTLELGDSALYLCASSSGLAGSYTDTQYFGPGTRLTVL.

This chain joins TRBV5-1 and TRBJ1-1, with a weak D call TRBD1 (6 bases). Germline V gene data show CDR1 as SGHRS and CDR2 as YFSETQ. CDR3 length: 15 residues. V was trimmed by 4 bases and J by 1 base, leaving 14 bases between them. The CDR3 DNA reads TGCGCCAGCAGCCGCACGGGGGGACAGAACACTGAAGCTTTCTTT. Translated, it gives CASSRTGGQNTEAFF.

V is TRBV6-4 and J is TRBJ1-3; TRBD1 aligns across 9 bases. This CDR3 is built from 15 residues. J was trimmed by 0 bases and V by 8 bases; bases with no gene match: 5. Germline V gene data show CDR1 as MRHNA and CDR2 as SNTAGT. The CDR3 sequence: CASGKTGGSGNTIYF. CDR3 nucleotide sequence: TGTGCCAGCGGCAAGACAGGGGGCTCTGGAAACACCATATATTTT.

The V gene is TRBV2, the J gene TRBJ2-7; 16 bases map to TRBD2. The CDR3 covers 20 residues. Trimming took 0 bases from V and 3 from J; bases not matched to a gene: 11. The germline gives CDR1 SNHLY, CDR2 FYNNEI. This chain's CDR3 is CASSEADTGTSGGGFYEQYF. For the CDR3, the DNA is TGTGCCAGCAGTGAAGCTGACACCGGGACTAGCGGGGGGGGATTCTACGAGCAGTACTTC.

The chain couples TRBV27 to TRBJ1-1; D may be TRBD1 (6 bases). This CDR3 contains 19 residues. Trimming removed 4 bases from V and 1 base from J, with 25 bases in between. Germline CDR1 reads MNHEY; CDR2 reads SMNVEV (reference sequence). This chain's CDR3 is CASSSSRQRTDRRNTEAFF. In nucleotides, the CDR3 is TGTGCCAGCAGTTCATCCCGACAAAGGACAGATAGAAGGAACACTGAAGCTTTCTTT.